Listed here are 8 T cell receptor beta chains from one sample, sequenced in a study of cytomegalovirus exposure and HLA in healthy donors. The study ran its PCR with 60 Vbeta and 13 Jbeta primers. Here immunoSEQ multiplex PCR was the method, and the copy in TCRdb shows in-frame clones only, minus some. Of about 160,000 clones detected, roughly 80% appear once; the ten largest clones hold 1.9%. The material sequenced was PBMCs. All receptors derive from a man between 18 and 35 years old in good health and CMV-seronegative.

Written as DNA, the CDR3 is TGTGCCAGCAGCCGTCGAGGGGACTCACGATCCTACGAGCAGTACTTC. It specifies CASSRRGDSRSYEQYF. The chain is built from TRBV11-2 and TRBJ2-5; weak D call: TRBD2 (6 bases). The J call may be in error: the DNA end matches TRBJ2-7 better. The germline gives CDR1 SGHAT, CDR2 FQNNGV. The CDR3 is 16 residues long.

This clone has a handful of counts. This sequence joins TRBV21-1 and TRBJ1-2; the table's TRBD1 call for D was not verified on the DNA. TRBV21-1 is labeled a pseudogene. CDR3 length equals 10 residues. The CDR3 loop reads CASSPSGYTF. The CDR3 DNA is TGTGCCAGCAGCCCCAGTGGCTACACCTTC.

The chain employs TRBV30 and TRBJ1-1; no clear D gene. The CDR3 is 11 amino acids. V was trimmed by 4 bases and J by 7 bases, leaving 10 bases between them. Germline-derived CDR1 and CDR2 are GTSNPN and SVGIG (reference sequence). The CDR3 is CAWTEGSEAFF. DNA of the CDR3: TGTGCCTGGACGGAGGGAAGTGAAGCTTTCTTT.

The rearrangement uses TRBV2 and TRBJ2-2; TRBD1 matches at 9 bases. Germline V gene data show CDR1 as SNHLY and CDR2 as FYNNEI. This CDR3 spans 14 amino acids. The ends lost 5 bases at V and 6 bases at J; junction bases unmatched: 4. CDR3 bases: TGTGCCAGCAGTCATACAGGGGGCTCCGGGGAGCTGTTTTTT. Its translation: CASSHTGGSGELFF.

The chain has TRBV7-9 and TRBJ2-7; D not certain. Germline V gives CDR1 SEHNR, CDR2 FQNEAQ (reference sequence). The CDR3 runs 13 residues. V was pared by 5 bases and J by 2 bases, with 10 bases between. The CDR3 bases are TGTGCCAGCAGCGCCCCCGGTACCTACGAGCAGTACTTC. This translates into CASSAPGTYEQYF. The variable domain in full, with the rest retrieved from reference TRBV7-9 and TRBJ2-7, is DTGVSQNPRHKITKRGQNVTFRCDPISEHNRLYWYRQTLGQGPEFLTYFQNEAQLEKSRLLSDRFSAERPKGSFSTLEIQRTEQGDSAMYLCASSAPGTYEQYFGPGTRLTVT.

J is TRBJ2-2 and V is TRBV23-1; TRBD1 matches 7 bases. TRBV23-1 is designated an ORF whose function remains uncertain. The V segment lost 2 bases and the J segment 1 base; nucleotides outside the gene matches: 7. There are 17 residues in the CDR3. As DNA, the CDR3 is TGCGCCAGCAGTCAAAAGTTACGGACAGGGAACACCGGGGAGCTGTTTTTT. Protein product: CASSQKLRTGNTGELFF.

V gene TRBV6-4 combines with J gene TRBJ2-2, with TRBD2 matching over 12 bases. CDR3 size: 16 residues. Germline V CDR1 and CDR2: MRHNA, SNTAGT. Unmatched junction bases numbered 10, after V lost 9 bases and J lost 5 bases. The DNA for the CDR3 is TGTGCCAGTCGTGGACTAGCGGGATGGAGGACCGGGGAGCTGTTTTTT. Its protein is CASRGLAGWRTGELFF.

This chain connects TRBV2 to TRBJ2-5, with D tentatively TRBD1 or TRBD2 (5 bases each). Per germline, CDR1 SNHLY and CDR2 FYNNEI. The CDR3 contains 16 residues. V lost 5 bases and J lost 4, with 20 bases in between. CDR3 in amino acids: CASSKGTSYEGETQYF. The CDR3 DNA is TGTGCCAGCAGTAAAGGGACGTCTTACGAGGGAGAGACCCAGTACTTC.